One sample yielded the 15 T cell receptor beta chains listed below, sequenced in a study of immune evolution from preneoplasia to lung adenocarcinoma. Sequencing was performed with immunoSEQ multiplex PCR; in TCRdb, only in-frame clones are kept and a portion is missing. The data hold roughly 10,000 clones, with about 88% observed a single time. Sequenced: FFPE invasive lung adenocarcinoma tissue. These TCRs come from a person aged 70 to 85 with invasive lung adenocarcinoma. Some clones in this sample may be carry-over from other donors' samples.

The chain is built from TRBV6-5 and TRBJ1-3; possible D gene TRBD1, 6 bases. Germline CDR1 is MNHEY and CDR2 is SVGAGI. The CDR3 runs 16 residues. V lost 0 bases and J 1 base, leaving 10 bases between the germline ends. CDR3 sequence (DNA): TGTGCCAGCAGTTACTCTCGGGGGCCATCTGGAAACACCATATATTTT. Its translation: CASSYSRGPSGNTIYF.

This chain connects TRBV19 to TRBJ1-2; TRBD1 aligns across 8 bases. CDR1 is LNHDA and CDR2 is SQIVND in the germline V gene (reference sequence). This CDR3 has 15 amino acids. V was clipped by 6 bases and J by 3 bases; unmatched bases: 9. CDR3 DNA sequence: TGTGCCAGTAGCCTGGGACAGGAGGATTACTATGGCTACACCTTC. This gives the protein CASSLGQEDYYGYTF. The full variable domain, completed using reference TRBV19 and TRBJ1-2, is DGGITQSPKYLFRKEGQNVTLSCEQNLNHDAMYWYRQDPGQGLRLIYYSQIVNDFQKGDIAEGYSVSREKKESFPLTVTSAQKNPTAFYLCASSLGQEDYYGYTFGSGTRLTVV.

The chain has TRBV5-1 and TRBJ2-7; 7 bases agree with TRBD1. Germline V gives CDR1 SGHRS, CDR2 YFSETQ. CDR3 size: 14 residues. Losses at the gene ends were 0 bases for V and 2 bases for J; bases not matched to a gene: 2. CDR3 nucleotides: TGCGCCAGCAGCTTGGTCCAGGGGGCCTACGAGCAGTACTTC. Its protein product is CASSLVQGAYEQYF.

This clone was found a few times. This sequence joins TRBV14 and TRBJ2-7; a possible D gene is TRBD1 (5 bases). The CDR3 is made up of 13 amino acids. V shed 5 bases and J shed 2 bases, with 10 bases lying between them. The germline V gene has CDR1 SGHDN and CDR2 FVKESK. Written as DNA, the CDR3 is TGTGCCAGCAGCAAGACAGTACCCTACGAGCAGTACTTC. Protein sequence: CASSKTVPYEQYF.

This chain connects TRBV28 to TRBJ2-7; D gene uncertain. Trimming cost V 1 base and J 5 bases, with 15 bases left between them. From germline, CDR1 is MDHEN and CDR2 SYDVKM. CDR3 size: 15 residues. CDR3 loop: CASSLSTLSLNEQYF. The CDR3 coding sequence is TGTGCCAGCAGTTTATCGACACTGTCTCTGAACGAGCAGTACTTC.

The V call is TRBV28, the J call TRBJ1-1; 9 nucleotides line up with TRBD1. From germline, CDR1 is MDHEN and CDR2 SYDVKM. The CDR3 contains 15 residues. J was trimmed by 0 bases and V by 8 bases; bases with no gene match: 7. The CDR3 coding sequence is TGTGCCAGCTGGAACAGGGGGCTCATGAACACTGAAGCTTTCTTT. Protein sequence: CASWNRGLMNTEAFF.

The V and J genes are TRBV9 and TRBJ2-5; 7 bases align to TRBD2. CDR1 is SGDLS and CDR2 is YYNGEE in the germline V gene. The V segment lost 4 bases and the J segment 2 bases; nucleotides outside the gene matches: 5. This CDR3 is 14 amino acids long. CDR3 in amino acids: CASSPTSFQETQYF. Here the CDR3 DNA reads TGTGCCAGCAGCCCGACTAGCTTTCAAGAGACCCAGTACTTC.

V is TRBV7-3 and J is TRBJ2-5; 8 bases line up with TRBD2. The germline gives CDR1 SGHTA, CDR2 FQGTGA. The CDR3 covers 13 residues. J was trimmed by 3 bases and V by 5 bases; bases with no gene match: 2. The DNA for the CDR3 is TGTGCCAGCAGCAGTAGCGGGGAAGAGACCCAGTACTTC. The encoded protein is CASSSSGEETQYF.

V usage is TRBV19 and J usage is TRBJ2-3, with TRBD1 identical over 8 bases. Germline values: CDR1 LNHDA, CDR2 SQIVND (reference sequence). This CDR3 has 16 residues. V shed 6 bases and J 3 bases; nucleotides not matched to a gene: 11. The CDR3 DNA sequence: TGTGCCAGTAGCCTTAGGACAGGGCTATTAACAGATACGCAGTATTTT. Protein sequence: CASSLRTGLLTDTQYF.

The chain carries TRBV10-3 and TRBJ2-7; 10 nucleotides line up with TRBD1. CDR1 ENHRY and CDR2 SYGVKD come from the germline V gene. The ends lost 5 bases at V and 7 bases at J; junction bases unmatched: 8. This CDR3 spans 14 amino acids. CDR3 protein: CAISPTGGLGEQYF. The CDR3, as DNA: TGTGCCATCAGTCCGACAGGGGGCCTGGGAGAGCAGTACTTC.

This chain uses TRBV30 with TRBJ2-7, with D perhaps matching TRBD2 (5 bases). V lost 5 bases to trimming and J lost 3 bases, with 11 bases between them. CDR3 length equals 12 residues. The germline V gene encodes CDR1 GTSNPN and CDR2 SVGIG (reference sequence). DNA of the CDR3: TGTGCCTGGGGACTGGCTGACTACGAGCAGTACTTC. Translated, it gives CAWGLADYEQYF.

This chain links TRBV7-3 with TRBJ2-7; D is uncertain. The germline V gene has CDR1 SGHTA and CDR2 FQGTGA. This CDR3 spans 12 amino acids. Deletions cut 4 bases from V and 7 bases from J, with 11 bases between. Here the CDR3 reads CASSSTTSEQYF. The CDR3 DNA reads TGTGCCAGCAGCTCAACCACTTCAGAGCAGTACTTC.

The J gene is TRBJ1-5, the V gene TRBV4-2; 7 nucleotides line up with TRBD1. CDR1 LGHNA and CDR2 YNFKEQ come from the germline V gene. The CDR3 covers 15 residues. V gave up 6 bases and J gave up 1 base; unmatched junction bases: 6. The CDR3 bases are TGTGCCAGCAGACTTGGGACAGCGAGCAATCAGCCCCAGCATTTT. This gives the protein CASRLGTASNQPQHF.

The V call is TRBV5-6, the J call TRBJ1-5; weak D call: TRBD1 (6 bases). The length of the CDR3 is 14 residues. Germline V lookup: CDR1 SGHDT, CDR2 YYEEEE. V lost 2 bases to trimming and J lost 6 bases, with 12 bases between them. CDR3 DNA sequence: TGTGCCAGCAGCTTCGGACAGCTTCCTCAGCCCCAGCATTTT. Protein sequence: CASSFGQLPQPQHF.

The chain links TRBV29-1 to TRBJ2-5; the match to TRBD1 covers 7 bases. Germline CDR1 is SQVTM and CDR2 is ANQGSEA. Trimming removed 6 bases from V and 1 base from J; junction bases left unmatched: 2. CDR3 length: 12 amino acids. The DNA for the CDR3 is TGCAGCGTAGACAGGGTCCAAGAGACCCAGTACTTC. Amino acids: CSVDRVQETQYF.